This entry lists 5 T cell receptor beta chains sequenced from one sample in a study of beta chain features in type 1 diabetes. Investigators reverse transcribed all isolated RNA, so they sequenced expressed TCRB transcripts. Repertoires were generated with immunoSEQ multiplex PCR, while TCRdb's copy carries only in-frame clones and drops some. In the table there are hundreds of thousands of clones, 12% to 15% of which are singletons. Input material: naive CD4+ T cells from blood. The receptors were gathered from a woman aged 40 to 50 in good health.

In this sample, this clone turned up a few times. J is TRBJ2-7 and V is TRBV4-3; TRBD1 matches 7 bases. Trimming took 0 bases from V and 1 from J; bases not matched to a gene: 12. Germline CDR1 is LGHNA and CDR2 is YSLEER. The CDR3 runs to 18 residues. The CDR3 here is CASSQDREVGTVSYEQYF. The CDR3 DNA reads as TGCGCCAGCAGCCAAGATAGAGAAGTCGGGACAGTATCCTACGAGCAGTACTTC.

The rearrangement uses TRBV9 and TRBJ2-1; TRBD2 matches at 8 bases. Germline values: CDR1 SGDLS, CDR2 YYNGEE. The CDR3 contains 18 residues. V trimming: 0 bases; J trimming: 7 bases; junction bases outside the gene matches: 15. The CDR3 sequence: CASSVEEQRGFTGNEQFF. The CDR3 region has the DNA TGTGCCAGCAGCGTAGAGGAACAGCGGGGGTTTACGGGGAATGAGCAGTTCTTC.

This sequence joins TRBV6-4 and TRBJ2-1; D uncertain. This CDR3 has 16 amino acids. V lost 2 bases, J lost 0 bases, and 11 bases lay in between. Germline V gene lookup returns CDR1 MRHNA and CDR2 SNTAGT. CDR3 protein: CASSDEASYSYNEQFF. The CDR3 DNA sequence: TGTGCCAGCAGTGACGAGGCTTCTTACTCCTACAATGAGCAGTTCTTC.

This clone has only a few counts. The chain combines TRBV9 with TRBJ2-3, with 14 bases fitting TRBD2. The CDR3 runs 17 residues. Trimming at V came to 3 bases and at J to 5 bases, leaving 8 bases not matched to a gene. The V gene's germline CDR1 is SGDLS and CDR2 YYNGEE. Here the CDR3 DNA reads TGTGCCAGCAGCGCCCGACTAGCGGGGGGGATGGGAGATACGCAGTATTTT. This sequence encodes CASSARLAGGMGDTQYF.

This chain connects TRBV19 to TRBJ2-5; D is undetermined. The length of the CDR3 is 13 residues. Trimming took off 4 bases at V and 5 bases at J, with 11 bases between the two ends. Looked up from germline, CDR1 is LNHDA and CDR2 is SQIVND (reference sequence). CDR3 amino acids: CASSTRRAETQYF. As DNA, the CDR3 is TGTGCCAGTAGTACGAGACGAGCGGAGACCCAGTACTTC.